Sequencing of this T cell receptor (beta chain) was carried out in a study of OX40 agonist ivuxolimab in advanced cancers. Background on the study: With a range of about 23 to 85, age averaged roughly 60 years, and approximately 83% were male.

TCRdb keeps only in-frame clones here, not all; method: immunoSEQ multiplex PCR. Here the sample spans nearly 11,000 clones, about 89% being singletons. In the case of this clone: Antigen specificity is unknown.

V lost 5 bases to trimming and J lost 7 bases, with 14 bases between them. The CDR3 has 13 residues. Germline loops: CDR1 MNHEY, CDR2 SMNVEV (reference sequence). Findings and caveats of the study: Antigen specificity of clonally expanded peripheral T cells was not established.

This chain joins TRBV27 and TRBJ1-2, with a tentative D call TRBD1 (5 bases). The input for sequencing was CD4+ or CD8+ T cells sorted from blood, taken in a trial of the OX40 agonist ivuxolimab. This clonotype was obtained from an adult with an advanced solid tumor such as melanoma, head and neck, liver or kidney cancer. The DNA of the CDR3 is TGTGCCAGCAGTGAATGGGACCGCGGTGGCTACACCTTC. It codes for CASSEWDRGGYTF.